This is a list of T cell receptor beta chains from one sample in a study of blood T cell repertoires in COVID-19. Clones were sequenced by immunoSEQ multiplex PCR, and TCRdb holds only the in-frame ones, with some missing. There are about 58,000 clones in the sample; 88% occur only once, and about a fifth lies in the top ten. Sequencing was carried out using peripheral blood. These receptors came from a woman aged 45-65 years with active or convalescent COVID-19. CDR3s include the opening cysteine and the closing phenylalanine or tryptophan. D genes are given only for firm matches. Not all rows give a size; the values are once, few, many and, for expanded clones, a class.

J	D	V	size	CDR3	DNA
TRBJ2-3	TRBD2	TRBV6-4	NA	CASSPSRAGGPGDTQYF	TGTGCCAGCAGCCCTAGTCGGGCGGGAGGGCCTGGAGATACGCAGTATTTT
TRBJ2-3	TRBD2	TRBV11-2	NA	CASSSRAGGIDTQYF	TGTGCCAGCAGCTCCAGAGCGGGGGGAATAGATACGCAGTATTTT
TRBJ2-2	TRBD1	TRBV3-1/TRBV3-2	NA	CASSSRDRGMGTGELFF	TGTGCCAGCAGCTCCCGGGACAGGGGAATGGGCACCGGGGAGCTGTTTTTT
TRBJ2-5	NA	TRBV3-1/TRBV3-2	NA	CASSQGDRLGAQETQYF	TGTGCCAGCAGCCAAGGTGACCGACTAGGCGCCCAAGAGACCCAGTACTTC
TRBJ2-1	NA	TRBV5-5	NA	CASSLTPTGNSYNEQFF	TGTGCCAGCAGCCTAACCCCGACAGGAAACTCCTACAATGAGCAGTTCTTC
TRBJ1-2	NA	TRBV24-1	NA	CATSDLTQTGFKGDRDGYTF	TGTGCCACCAGTGATTTGACTCAAACAGGGTTTAAAGGGGATAGGGATGGCTACACCTTC
TRBJ2-1	NA	TRBV19	NA	CASSARTFNEQFF	TGTGCCAGTAGCGCCAGGACTTTCAATGAGCAGTTCTTC
TRBJ1-2	TRBD1	TRBV10-1	NA	CASSKTGDGGYTF	TGCGCCAGCAGTAAAACAGGGGACGGTGGCTACACCTTC
TRBJ2-2	NA	TRBV6-6	NA	CASSYSLGGYTGELFF	TGTGCCAGCAGTTACAGTCTTGGCGGGTACACCGGGGAGCTGTTTTTT
TRBJ2-1	NA	TRBV6-5	NA	CASSYSVDEQFF	TGTGCCAGCAGTTACAGCGTAGATGAGCAGTTCTTC
TRBJ1-2	TRBD1	TRBV5-1	NA	CASSLASPTGSGYTF	TGCGCCAGCAGCTTGGCCTCACCGACAGGGAGCGGCTACACCTTC
TRBJ1-1	NA	TRBV7-9	many	CASSLALGGEGTEAFF	TGTGCCAGCAGCTTAGCCCTCGGTGGTGAGGGCACTGAAGCTTTCTTT
TRBJ2-1	NA	TRBV27	NA	CASSPRGDNEQFF	TGTGCCAGCAGTCCCCGCGGGGACAATGAGCAGTTCTTC
TRBJ2-7	TRBD1	TRBV18	NA	CASSLRQGANYEQYF	TGTGCCAGCTCACTTCGACAGGGGGCAAATTACGAGCAGTACTTC
TRBJ1-1	TRBD1	TRBV19	NA	CASTETGSRTEAFF	TGTGCCAGTACCGAGACAGGGAGTCGGACTGAAGCTTTCTTT
TRBJ2-2	TRBD1	TRBV9	NA	CASSEQGLGELFF	TGTGCCAGCAGCGAACAGGGGTTGGGGGAGCTGTTTTTT
TRBJ2-7	NA	TRBV19	NA	CASSLSSSNEQYF	TGTGCCAGTAGTTTATCGAGTTCTAACGAGCAGTACTTC
TRBJ2-7	NA	TRBV2	NA	CASSETWRGHYEQYF	TGTGCCAGCAGTGAAACTTGGAGGGGTCACTACGAGCAGTACTTC
TRBJ2-1	TRBD2	TRBV6-5	few	CASSYEGTRFGNEQFF	TGTGCCAGCAGTTACGAGGGGACTAGGTTTGGGAATGAGCAGTTCTTC
TRBJ2-1	TRBD2	TRBV7-6	once	CASRKNSGSSYNEQFF	TGTGCCAGCAGGAAAAACAGCGGGAGCTCCTACAATGAGCAGTTCTTC